The 9 T cell receptor beta chains presented below share a single source sample, sequenced in a study of blood T cells in healthy people across ages (dated by TCRdb to the mid-2010s). The method behind the library was 5' RACE. The instrument given in TCRdb is Illumina HiSeq 2500. The second PCR ran for about 6 to 11 cycles and used a J-beta primer mix along with a sample-barcoded 5' primer. TCRdb trimmed the raw reads at Q25, called clones with MiXCR and kept productive beta chains. One record per CDR3 amino acid sequence lists the most common genes and DNA. The sample has about 1.6 million distinct CDR3 sequences on record, roughly a third of them singletons. Clones ranked in the top ten supply approximately 11% of the sample. Sequencing input: blood. Receptors were obtained from a woman aged 30 to 39 in good health.

This chain uses TRBV27 with TRBJ2-1; D perhaps matches TRBD2 (6 bases). Between the trimmed V and J ends, which lost 5 bases and 4 bases, there was a span of 18 bases. The length of the CDR3 is 16 residues. Germline V CDR1 and CDR2: MNHEY, SMNVEV (reference sequence). CDR3 loop: CASSARTGGLYNEQFF. The DNA for the CDR3 is TGTGCCAGCAGTGCCCGGACTGGGGGGTTATACAATGAGCAGTTCTTC.

This clonotype came up a few times. The chain is built from TRBV3-1 and TRBJ2-7; D is unclear. With the DNA end fitting TRBJ2-5 better, the J assignment may be wrong. In germline, CDR1 is LGHDT, CDR2 YNNKEL (reference sequence). The CDR3 totals 16 residues. CDR3 region: CASSQGKAYQWATQYF. The CDR3 nucleotides read TGTGCCAGCAGCCAAGGGAAGGCGTATCAGTGGGCGACCCAGTACTTC.

This sequence joins TRBV29-1 and TRBJ2-5; the match to TRBD1 covers 8 bases. Germline trimming cut 3 bases from V and 0 bases from J; bases unmatched to any gene: 6. Per the germline V gene, CDR1 is SQVTM and CDR2 is ANQGSEA. The CDR3 runs 15 residues. CDR3 coding DNA: TGCAGCGTTGAGAAACAGGGGGGCAACCAAGAGACCCAGTACTTC. Translating gives CSVEKQGGNQETQYF.

This clonotype was detected ten times or more. V and J are TRBV9 and TRBJ2-7; 7 nucleotides align to TRBD1. This CDR3 is 15 amino acids long. The V and J ends lost 4 bases and 6 bases, in that order; junction bases with no gene match: 13. Germline-derived CDR1 and CDR2 are SGDLS and YYNGEE. CDR3 nucleotide sequence: TGTGCCAGCAGCCCCCGAGACAGGGTGGTGTTCGAGCAGTACTTC. This translates into CASSPRDRVVFEQYF.

This clonotype was detected only a few times. This chain joins TRBV28 and TRBJ2-1, with D possibly being TRBD1 or TRBD2 (5 bases each). Between the trimmed V and J ends, which lost 8 bases and 9 bases, there was a span of 23 bases. CDR3 length equals 15 residues. CDR1 is MDHEN and CDR2 is SYDVKM in the germline V gene. The CDR3 DNA reads TGTGCCAGCGGGGATCCTGCGGAGGATGGGGGTGAGCAGTTCTTC. It translates to CASGDPAEDGGEQFF.

This clonotype was counted at least ten times. The chain links TRBV7-9 to TRBJ2-5; 12 positions agree with TRBD2. The trim removed 3 bases at V and 1 base at J, leaving 6 bases unmatched. Germline CDR1 is SEHNR and CDR2 is FQNEAQ (reference sequence). The CDR3 sequence is 17 residues long. The CDR3 region is CASSFRLAGDLQETQYF. CDR3 DNA sequence: TGTGCCAGCAGCTTCAGACTAGCGGGGGACCTCCAAGAGACCCAGTACTTC.

J is TRBJ2-5 and V is TRBV5-1; D remains unclear. The V and J ends lost 2 bases and 2 bases respectively, with 7 bases between them. This CDR3 region has 13 residues. Germline V gives CDR1 SGHRS, CDR2 YFSETQ. The DNA of the CDR3 is TGCGCCAGCAGCTTACAGCCGCAAGAGACCCAGTACTTC. As protein: CASSLQPQETQYF.

The chain employs TRBV7-2 and TRBJ2-1; TRBD2 might be the D (6 bases). V was shortened by 5 bases and J by 9 bases, with 17 bases between the two germline ends. CDR1 and CDR2 from the germline V gene are SGHTA and FQGNSA. This CDR3 region has 14 residues. The CDR3 DNA reads TGTGCCAGCAGCCAACTAGCAACGGCGGGTGAGCAGTTCTTC. It translates to CASSQLATAGEQFF.

The genes are TRBV7-8 and TRBJ2-7, with D perhaps matching TRBD2 (6 bases). V lost 0 bases, J lost 5 bases, and 14 bases lay in between. CDR3 length equals 15 residues. CDR1 SGHVS and CDR2 FQNEAQ come from the germline V gene. CDR3 protein: CASSLARGMVDEQYF. For the CDR3, the DNA is TGTGCCAGCAGCTTAGCACGCGGGATGGTAGACGAGCAGTACTTC. Complete variable domain (other parts from reference TRBV7-8 and TRBJ2-7): GAGVSQSPRYKVAKRGQDVALRCDPISGHVSLFWYQQALGQGPEFLTYFQNEAQLDKSGLPSDRFFAERPEGSVSTLKIQRTQQEDSAVYLCASSLARGMVDEQYFGPGTRLTVT.